This T cell receptor (beta chain) was captured in a study of blood T cell repertoires in COVID-19. Study at large: Specimens from acute and convalescent COVID-19 originated in the United States, Italy and Spain.

From germline, CDR1 is LGHNA and CDR2 YSLEER. There are 14 residues in the CDR3. V lost 0 bases to trimming and J lost 1 base, with 3 bases between them. Profiling relied on immunoSEQ multiplex PCR, and the TCRdb table lists in-frame clones only, not all of them. In the table there are 250,000 to 350,000 clones, 88% of which are singletons. This sequence was found in a woman younger than 45 with COVID-19, enrolled during active disease. The chain couples TRBV4-3 to TRBJ2-2; D is uncertain. Input material: peripheral blood. DNA for the CDR3: TGCGCCAGCAGCCAAGAGCGGAACACCGGGGAGCTGTTTTTT. Translating it yields CASSQERNTGELFF.